The entry below describes one TCR beta chain. Its antigen is unknown. The sample belongs to a study of T-cell memory formation after mild COVID-19. Study-level background: Clusters were largely donor specific.

Constant-segment-primed 5'RACE gave TCR alpha and TCR beta cDNA libraries with sample barcodes and UMIs. TCRdb recomputed calls from the 5' RACE reads with MiXCR, one row per CDR3 protein. This sample has 450,000 to 650,000 distinct CDR3 sequences, with about a sixth found just once. V lost 0 bases and J 3 bases, leaving 11 bases between the germline ends. The CDR3 consists of 15 residues. Germline lookup yields CDR1 LNHNV and CDR2 YYDKDF (reference sequence). General study results and limits: CD4+ contracting clones lay mainly in CM and EM, CD8+ ones in EMRA. Pre-infection memory held some responding clones, suggesting pre-existing cross-reactive T cells responded.

The TCR sequence derives from an adult woman who had mild COVID-19 (a few samples of this study predate the infection). Cell type and time point are not known. The sequenced sample consisted of PBMCs or a T cell subset sorted from them (not recorded which). The chain has TRBV15 and TRBJ1-1; D is possibly TRBD1 (5 bases). In DNA form, the CDR3 reads TGTGCCACCAGCAGAGACGGGGCGAGGGACACTGAAGCTTTCTTT. The encoded protein is CATSRDGARDTEAFF.